This T cell receptor (beta chain) derives from a study of Ad26.COV2.S vaccination and SARS-CoV-2 variants. General study points: Breadth, reportedly substantial, characterized the spike-specific CD8+ and CD4+ T cell responses after vaccination. The TCR breadth and depth analyses may have understated or missed part of the total T cell responses. Among vaccine recipients, spike-specific TCR breadth exceeded that of placebo recipients.

Germline-derived CDR1 and CDR2 are MNHEY and SMNVEV (reference sequence). The CDR3 has 16 amino acids. V lost 6 bases to trimming and J lost 0 bases, with 17 bases between them. Here immunoSEQ multiplex PCR was the method, and the copy in TCRdb shows in-frame clones only, minus some. The data show fewer than 50,000 clones, approximately 80% seen once. A note on this clone: The antigen is unknown.

The clonotype comes from a human donor who had recovered from COVID-19. The rearrangement joins TRBV27 to TRBJ1-2; D is uncertain. This material consisted of peripheral blood, taken after recovery from COVID-19. The CDR3 protein is CASSPYLSLANYGYTF. The CDR3 nucleotides are TGTGCCAGCAGCCCTTATCTTTCACTAGCTAACTATGGCTACACCTTC.